Listed here is a single T cell receptor beta chain. No antigen is known for it. Trimming stripped 1 base from V and 2 bases from J, with 15 bases between. Germline lookup yields CDR1 SGHNT and CDR2 YYREEE (reference sequence). The CDR3 totals 17 residues. The PCR made use of 60 Vbeta and 13 Jbeta primers. The repertoire was sequenced with immunoSEQ multiplex PCR; TCRdb's copy has only in-frame clones and lacks some. The table shows around 130,000 clones, with 60% to 75% occurring only once. The data derive from a study of cytomegalovirus exposure and HLA in healthy donors. Across the study: An earlier analysis identified 117 million unique TCR beta sequences in 150 million to 200 million T cells. Of several hundred genotyped donors, roughly 80% grouped in the Caucasian-associated ancestry cluster.

Study results and caveats: In a later analysis, several top co-occurrence clusters appeared linked to parvovirus B19, influenza, CMV and Epstein-Barr virus. Later genetic work tied a missense DCLRE1C variant to beta-chain V and J trimming.

The TCR sequence derives from a woman aged 40 to 49 in good health and CMV-seropositive. V is TRBV5-4 and J is TRBJ2-2; D may be TRBD2 (6 bases). Source material: PBMCs. The CDR3 DNA reads as TGTGCCAGCAGCTTGAGGGACCGGACTAATAACACCGGGGAGCTGTTTTTT. Protein product: CASSLRDRTNNTGELFF.